This entry is about one T cell receptor (beta chain). One end of the junction does not line up with germline, which may come from a read error. Priming with a constant-region primer yielded TCR beta cDNA from roughly 500 ng total RNA. It was through three nested multiplex PCR rounds of slightly modified ARM-PCR that TCR beta libraries arose. Investigators reported that the first two PCR rounds, at 10 cycles each, used TRBV1-TRBV30 forward primers with a C-beta reverse primer. TCRdb reprocessed the multiplex PCR reads via MiXCR and lists one record per CDR3 protein. Among 45,000 or so distinct CDR3 sequences listed, about three quarters were seen once. The roughly 20-34 mg bulk tissue piece was not sorted before simultaneous RNA and DNA extraction. These data are taken from a study of tumor-infiltrating lymphocytes in primary liver carcinoma. In germline, CDR1 is LGHNA, CDR2 YSLEER. This CDR3 is 16 amino acids long.

This receptor was taken from a man aged 40-49 years with primary liver carcinoma and hepatitis B virus infection. The sample consisted of liver tumor tissue from sampling region 2. Subset given: tumor region T2, inferior pole. The rearrangement uses TRBV4-3 and TRBJ2-1, with D tentatively TRBD1 (6 bases). The CDR3 DNA sequence: TGCGTCAGCAGCCGCTTCTGCGGTACAGGGATGCAAGGGCGGTTCTTC. Amino acid sequence: CVSSRFCGTGMQGRFF.